This entry features one T cell receptor beta chain sequence. Its matching antigen is unknown. This sample was included in a study of T cell repertoires in cytomegalovirus infection. Overall study context: Shared public TCR beta signatures pointed to both CMV infection and a matching HLA type.

Each CDR3 protein gets one entry after TCRdb re-called the reads with MiXCR. The table includes around 770,000 distinct CDR3 sequences, just under 30% detected once. CDR3 length: 11 amino acids. Looked up from germline, CDR1 is SGHNT and CDR2 is YYREEE (reference sequence). V was cut by 0 bases and J by 14 bases, with 9 bases left in between. This sequence originates from a human donor in good health (CMV status not recorded). Some clones in this sample may be carry-over from other donors' samples. Material: cultured CD8+ T cells from PBMCs, obtained from culture after CMV antigen stimulation. The chain couples TRBV5-4 to TRBJ2-1; D is ambiguous. The CDR3 bases are TGTGCCAGCAGCTTGGGTGTTGACGAGTTCTTC. Translated, it gives CASSLGVDEFF.